The table lists the clone carrying this T cell receptor beta chain with a count of one. The target antigen is unknown. This specimen comes from a study of OX40 agonist ivuxolimab in advanced cancers. Study results and caveats: CD4+ T cells averaged fewer expanded clones than CD8+ T cells.

Only in-frame clones appear in the TCRdb table, and some are missing; sequencing was by immunoSEQ multiplex PCR. The sample gives some 45,000 clones, 70% to 90% of which show up once; about 35% is in the top ten. CDR1 and CDR2 from the germline V gene are KGHSH and LQKENI. This CDR3 is 16 amino acids long. Trimming took off 1 base at V and 0 bases at J, with 13 bases between the two ends. The J gene is TRBJ2-7, the V gene TRBV18; D tentatively fits TRBD1 or TRBD2 (5 bases each). The TCR was taken from an adult with an advanced solid tumor such as melanoma, head and neck, liver or kidney cancer. The sequencing used CD4+ or CD8+ T cells sorted from blood, collected in a trial of the OX40 agonist ivuxolimab. CDR3 protein: CASSPQRAGSSYEQYF. CDR3 coding DNA: TGTGCCAGCTCACCACAACGGGCAGGGAGCTCCTACGAGCAGTACTTC.